The T cell receptor (beta chain) under discussion was sequenced for a study of control samples from healthy donors and cancer patients. The repertoire was sequenced with immunoSEQ multiplex PCR; TCRdb's copy has only in-frame clones and lacks some. The data hold 170,000 or so clones, with roughly 94% observed a single time. J was trimmed by 14 bases and V by 4 bases; bases with no gene match: 3. This CDR3 contains 13 residues. The specimen was blood. The receptor was isolated from a young woman in good health. The chain has TRBV6-7 and TRBJ2-3, with TRBD2 matching 16 bases. TRBV6-7 is assigned to the ORF class and has an uncertain function. This CDR3 reads CASSSGLAGGPYF. CDR3 nucleotide sequence: TGTGCCAGCAGTTCGGGACTAGCGGGAGGGCCGTATTTT.